Presented here are 30 T cell receptor beta chains from one specimen sequenced in a study of human T cells and chemical hapten exposure. TCRdb itself ran the RACE reads through MiXCR, one entry per CDR3 protein. The data contain 95,000 to 100,000 distinct CDR3 sequences, more than 10% of them singletons. Stated time point: pre-sensitization, week 0. This sample's treatment: therapeutic diphenylcyclopropenone sensitization with weekly scalp DPC. Sequencing used whole blood, obtained in connection with sensitization to the hapten diphenylcyclopropenone (DPC). Every receptor here comes from a woman aged 60-75 years with alopecia areata. Some clones in this sample may be carry-over from other donors' samples.

This clonotype has a handful of counts. The V call is TRBV20-1, the J call TRBJ2-1, with 13 nucleotides matching TRBD2. After removal of 5 bases from V and 4 bases from J, the junction contained 5 bases not matched to a gene. The CDR3 is 15 amino acids. Germline V gene data show CDR1 as DFQATT and CDR2 as SNEGSKA (reference sequence). The CDR3 reads CSAPKLAGGYNEQFF. The CDR3 nucleotides read TGCAGTGCTCCGAAACTAGCGGGGGGGTACAATGAGCAGTTCTTC.

The chain is built from TRBV20-1 and TRBJ2-1; 8 bases agree with TRBD2. This CDR3 is built from 16 residues. Germline values: CDR1 DFQATT, CDR2 SNEGSKA (reference sequence). V lost 1 base to trimming and J lost 4 bases; unmatched junction nucleotides: 9. The CDR3: CSARVQTGGIYNEQFF. The DNA of the CDR3 is TGCAGTGCTAGAGTCCAAACGGGGGGGATATACAATGAGCAGTTCTTC.

The chain is built from TRBV10-3 and TRBJ2-1; TRBD1 matches at 12 bases. The CDR3 runs 20 residues. Trimming removed 4 bases from V and 7 bases from J; junction bases left unmatched: 20. Germline values: CDR1 ENHRY, CDR2 SYGVKD. CDR3 bases: TGTGCCATCAGTGGAACCGGGACAGGGGGCGCAAAAAACATCTGGAATGAGCAGTTCTTC. Translation: CAISGTGTGGAKNIWNEQFF.

At least ten counts were recorded for this clonotype. The chain links TRBV7-2 to TRBJ1-1, with D unresolved. This CDR3 has 13 amino acids. Trimming took off 3 bases at V and 0 bases at J, with 5 bases between the two ends. CDR1 is SGHTA and CDR2 is FQGNSA in the germline V gene. The CDR3 sequence is CASSFQMNTEAFF. The CDR3 DNA follows: TGTGCCAGCAGCTTTCAGATGAACACTGAAGCTTTCTTT.

Only a few counts were recorded for this clonotype. This chain links TRBV7-6 with TRBJ2-5; D unresolved. In germline, CDR1 is SGHVS, CDR2 FNYEAQ. The CDR3 covers 15 residues. V was pared by 6 bases and J by 2 bases, with 16 bases between. CDR3 sequence reads: CASRLRFQVQETQYF. CDR3 DNA: TGTGCCAGCAGGTTGCGGTTCCAGGTACAAGAGACCCAGTACTTC.

The rearrangement uses TRBV3-1 and TRBJ2-1, with 13 bases lining up with TRBD2. The CDR3 length is 16 residues. Per germline, CDR1 LGHDT and CDR2 YNNKEL (reference sequence). The ends lost 4 bases at V and 4 bases at J; junction bases unmatched: 4. The CDR3 coding sequence is TGTGCCAGCAGCCGGGAACTAGCGGGGGGGTACAATGAGCAGTTCTTC. Its protein is CASSRELAGGYNEQFF.

The chain carries TRBV9 and TRBJ2-1; D unclear. Germline V gene sequence: CDR1 SGDLS, CDR2 YYNGEE. V was trimmed by 4 bases and J by 6 bases, leaving 11 bases between them. The CDR3 is 13 amino acids. CDR3 coding DNA: TGTGCCAGCAGCCCCCCCGTCGGCAATGAGCAGTTCTTC. Residues: CASSPPVGNEQFF.

Comment on this clonotype: It is unclear where the CDR3 begins or ends on the DNA, so no DNA is shown, and the CDR3 is as TCRdb lists it. The chain couples TRBV29-1 to TRBJ1-1. The CDR3 spans 8 amino acids, including both terminal residues. Germline V lookup: CDR1 SQVTM, CDR2 ANQGSEA. CDR3 sequence reads: CSVGVGIF.

V usage is TRBV7-2 and J usage is TRBJ1-2; the D is unclear. This CDR3 has 14 residues. The V end lost 5 bases, the J end lost 1 base, and 11 bases lay between the germline ends. Germline CDR1 reads SGHTA; CDR2 reads FQGNSA. This CDR3 reads CASSPYFSNYGYTF. The CDR3 nucleotides read TGTGCCAGCAGCCCCTATTTTAGTAACTATGGCTACACCTTC.

The chain uses TRBV11-1 and TRBJ2-2; 15 bases agree with TRBD2. V was clipped by 8 bases and J by 12 bases; unmatched bases: 7. The CDR3 has 14 amino acids. The germline CDR1 and CDR2 sequences are SGHAT and FQDESV (reference sequence). The CDR3 DNA reads TGTGCCAGCGGGACTAGCGGGGGGATTGAGAAGCTGTTTTTT. This codes for CASGTSGGIEKLFF.

The sample holds many counts of this clonotype. The chain carries TRBV10-1 and TRBJ1-1, with TRBD1 identical over 12 bases. Per germline, CDR1 WNHNN and CDR2 SYGVQD (reference sequence). CDR3 size: 14 residues. Trimming cost V 6 bases and J 6 bases; bases outside gene matches: 5. The CDR3 region has the DNA TGCGCCAGCAGCCCGGGACAGGGGGCGGCTGAAGCTTTCTTT. This encodes CASSPGQGAAEAFF.

The chain joins TRBV15 to TRBJ2-1, with 8 nucleotides matching TRBD2. CDR3 size: 14 residues. Germline-derived CDR1 and CDR2 are LNHNV and YYDKDF (reference sequence). V shed 7 bases and J 0 bases; nucleotides not matched to a gene: 2. The CDR3 sequence is CATTGGLSYNEQFF. The CDR3 region has the DNA TGTGCCACCACGGGGGGGCTCTCCTACAATGAGCAGTTCTTC.

The V call is TRBV6-5, the J call TRBJ1-2, with D unresolved. V lost 5 bases and J lost 6, with 19 bases in between. Looked up from germline, CDR1 is MNHEY and CDR2 is SVGAGI. The CDR3 sequence is 15 residues long. This chain's CDR3 is CASSPSGPERHGYTF. DNA for the CDR3: TGTGCCAGCAGTCCGTCGGGCCCTGAAAGGCATGGCTACACCTTC.

Ten or more counts support this clonotype. This chain connects TRBV6-5 to TRBJ2-5, with a tentative D call TRBD1 (6 bases). Germline CDR1 is MNHEY and CDR2 is SVGAGI. This CDR3 contains 13 residues. Trimming removed 6 bases at V and 6 bases at J, with 14 bases between. The CDR3 DNA reads TGTGCCAGCAGGCTTACAGGGAGCCAGACCCAGTACTTC. Translating gives CASRLTGSQTQYF.

This clonotype was counted many times. The chain carries TRBV11-2 and TRBJ2-2; 7 bases match TRBD1. The CDR3 runs 14 residues. Germline loops: CDR1 SGHAT, CDR2 FQNNGV. V gave up 1 base and J gave up 6 bases; unmatched junction bases: 2. The CDR3 sequence is CASSLAGTAGELFF. The CDR3 nucleotides read TGTGCCAGCAGCTTAGCGGGGACAGCCGGGGAGCTGTTTTTT.

This clonotype has at least ten counts. In nucleotides, the CDR3 is TGTGCCATCTTGGCTAGCGGACAAGAGACCCAGTACTTC. This codes for CAILASGQETQYF. The rearrangement joins TRBV10-3 to TRBJ2-5; TRBD2 matches 7 bases. V lost 8 bases, J lost 2 bases, and 5 bases stayed unmatched. CDR1 is ENHRY and CDR2 is SYGVKD in the germline V gene. The CDR3 runs to 13 residues.

This clonotype turned up a few times. This chain connects TRBV7-9 to TRBJ2-7, with 9 bases lining up with TRBD2. Germline CDR1 SEHNR, CDR2 FQNEAQ (reference sequence). Unmatched junction bases numbered 4, after V lost 2 bases and J lost 5 bases. This CDR3 spans 14 amino acids. The CDR3 protein is CASSLPSGVNEQYF. The CDR3 coding sequence is TGTGCCAGCAGCTTACCTAGCGGGGTCAACGAGCAGTACTTC.

V gene TRBV9 combines with J gene TRBJ1-5, with D possibly being TRBD1 (5 bases). Trimming left V 2 bases short and J 6 bases short, with 9 bases between. CDR1 SGDLS and CDR2 YYNGEE come from the germline V gene. CDR3 size: 13 residues. The CDR3 DNA reads as TGTGCCAGCAGCGTGGGGGTTACTCAGCCCCAGCATTTT. As protein: CASSVGVTQPQHF.

This clonotype was detected a few times. This sequence joins TRBV11-2 and TRBJ1-6; maybe TRBD1 (5 bases). V lost 5 bases to trimming and J lost 8 bases, with 10 bases between them. The CDR3 is 13 amino acids. The germline gives CDR1 SGHAT, CDR2 FQNNGV. CDR3 DNA sequence: TGTGCCAGCAGCCCGGGGGGACATTCACCCCTCCACTTT. Its protein product is CASSPGGHSPLHF. Complete variable domain (other parts from reference TRBV11-2 and TRBJ1-6): EAGVAQSPRYKIIEKRQSVAFWCNPISGHATLYWYQQILGQGPKLLIQFQNNGVVDDSQLPKDRFSAERLKGVDSTLKIQPAKLEDSAVYLCASSPGGHSPLHFGNGTRLTVT.

In its sample, this clonotype was seen many times. The CDR3 DNA sequence: TGTGCCAGCAGCGAACAAACAGGGACTGCCAATGAGCAGTTCTTC. Its protein is CASSEQTGTANEQFF. The J gene is TRBJ2-1, the V gene TRBV2, with D perhaps TRBD1 or TRBD2 (6 bases each). The CDR3 length is 15 residues. Germline-derived CDR1 and CDR2 are SNHLY and FYNNEI. The V and J ends lost 6 bases and 6 bases respectively, with 18 bases between them. Supplemented by reference TRBV2 and TRBJ2-1, the full variable domain reads EPEVTQTPSHQVTQMGQEVILRCVPISNHLYFYWYRQILGQKVEFLVSFYNNEISEKSEIFDDQFSVERPDGSNFTLKIRSTKLEDSAMYFCASSEQTGTANEQFFGPGTRLTVL.

This sequence joins TRBV27 and TRBJ2-3; TRBD2 matches at 7 bases. CDR1 MNHEY and CDR2 SMNVEV come from the germline V gene (reference sequence). V was pared by 7 bases and J by 1 base, with 8 bases of the junction left unmatched. The CDR3 is 15 amino acids. The CDR3 is CASTQWGGGTDTQYF. The CDR3 nucleotides are TGTGCCAGCACCCAATGGGGGGGGGGCACAGATACGCAGTATTTT.

This chain links TRBV27 with TRBJ1-2, with D unclear. The length of the CDR3 is 14 residues. Trimming stripped 1 base from V and 6 bases from J, with 12 bases between. From germline, CDR1 is MNHEY and CDR2 SMNVEV (reference sequence). CDR3 DNA: TGTGCCAGCAGTTTATACGGACGTGTTGATGGCTACACCTTC. This translates into CASSLYGRVDGYTF.

This clonotype came up many times. The chain recombines TRBV7-9 with TRBJ1-1, with a tentative D call TRBD1 (5 bases). The CDR3 consists of 16 residues. Germline loops: CDR1 SEHNR, CDR2 FQNEAQ (reference sequence). Trimming removed 1 base at V and 5 bases at J, with 17 bases between. The CDR3 DNA reads as TGTGCCAGCAGCTTAGGTCAGGGTTGGTCGGATACTGAAGCTTTCTTT. Translation: CASSLGQGWSDTEAFF.

This clonotype was picked up many times. V usage is TRBV24-1 and J usage is TRBJ2-1; 9 nucleotides match TRBD1. The germline CDR1 and CDR2 sequences are KGHDR and SFDVKD. CDR3 size: 15 residues. Trimming at V came to 4 bases and at J to 5 bases, leaving 5 bases not matched to a gene. CDR3 protein: CATSDPGQGDNEQFF. CDR3 in DNA: TGTGCCACCAGTGACCCGGGACAGGGTGACAATGAGCAGTTCTTC.

On this clonotype: A much larger clonotype is one base distant, so this may be a read error. V gene TRBV7-6 combines with J gene TRBJ2-5; D possibly corresponds to TRBD2 (6 bases). The germline V gene encodes CDR1 SGHVS and CDR2 FNYEAQ. The CDR3 has 17 residues. Trimming shortened V by 1 base and J by 1 base, and 16 bases separated the two germline ends. The CDR3 sequence is CASSLGYSSDAQETQYF. Here the CDR3 DNA reads TGTGCCAGCAGCTTAGGTTACTCTAGCGATGCCCAAGAGACCCAGTACTTC.

This clonotype has only a few counts. This sequence joins TRBV29-1 and TRBJ2-7; possibly TRBD1 for D (5 bases). The CDR3 contains 12 residues. Trimming took 0 bases from V and 3 from J, leaving 6 bases between them. From germline, CDR1 is SQVTM and CDR2 ANQGSEA. CDR3 region: CSVEEDNYEQYF. The DNA for the CDR3 is TGCAGCGTTGAAGAGGACAACTACGAGCAGTACTTC.

The chain links TRBV25-1 to TRBJ2-2, with 9 nucleotides matching TRBD1. V trimming: 5 bases; J trimming: 1 base; junction bases outside the gene matches: 14. Germline lookup yields CDR1 MGHDK and CDR2 SYGVNS. This CDR3 region has 19 residues. The CDR3: CASSPPPGQGPMNTGELFF. CDR3 in DNA: TGTGCCAGCAGTCCCCCCCCGGGACAGGGACCCATGAACACCGGGGAGCTGTTTTTT.

The chain couples TRBV5-1 to TRBJ2-4; D is tentatively TRBD1 or TRBD2 (6 bases each). Per germline, CDR1 SGHRS and CDR2 YFSETQ. The CDR3 contains 13 residues. Between the trimmed V and J ends, which lost 1 base and 9 bases, there was a span of 11 bases. The CDR3 sequence: CASSLMEGGIQYF. The CDR3 nucleotides are TGCGCCAGCAGCTTGATGGAGGGGGGCATTCAGTACTTC.

This clonotype was counted ten times or more. This chain joins TRBV5-1 and TRBJ1-1, with 9 bases aligning to TRBD1. Trimming at V came to 4 bases and at J to 4 bases, leaving 2 bases not matched to a gene. Germline V CDR1 and CDR2: SGHRS, YFSETQ. The CDR3 has 13 amino acids. The CDR3 protein is CASSPDRGTEAFF. The CDR3, as DNA: TGCGCCAGCAGCCCGGACAGGGGCACTGAAGCTTTCTTT.

This clonotype was seen ten or more times. The chain uses TRBV12-3 or TRBV12-4 and TRBJ1-2, with D perhaps TRBD1 (6 bases). V was shortened by 5 bases and J by 4 bases, with 17 bases between the two germline ends. This CDR3 has 15 amino acids. DNA for the CDR3: TGTGCCAGCAGTAATGTAGGGGGGGATGGCTATGGCTACACCTTC. It translates to CASSNVGGDGYGYTF.